This T cell receptor beta chain was sequenced in a study of cytomegalovirus exposure and HLA in healthy donors. For the study at large: Unique TCRs numbering roughly 85 million, obtained from HLA-typed donors, made up an early data release.

The PCR had 60 Vbeta and 13 Jbeta primers. Some clones are missing from TCRdb's copy, which holds only in-frame ones; the method was immunoSEQ multiplex PCR. The repertoire holds under 300,000 clones, with just under 85% as singletons. The receptor was isolated from a woman aged 40 to 55 in good health and CMV-seropositive. Material: PBMCs.

As DNA, the CDR3 is TGTGCCAGTCGGGAGCTGGGGACTAGTCAGCCCCAGCATTTT. Translated: CASRELGTSQPQHF. The V call is TRBV2, the J call TRBJ1-5; weak D call: TRBD1 (5 bases). Germline CDR1 is SNHLY and CDR2 is FYNNEI. Trimming stripped 9 bases from V and 6 bases from J, with 18 bases between. The CDR3 totals 14 residues.